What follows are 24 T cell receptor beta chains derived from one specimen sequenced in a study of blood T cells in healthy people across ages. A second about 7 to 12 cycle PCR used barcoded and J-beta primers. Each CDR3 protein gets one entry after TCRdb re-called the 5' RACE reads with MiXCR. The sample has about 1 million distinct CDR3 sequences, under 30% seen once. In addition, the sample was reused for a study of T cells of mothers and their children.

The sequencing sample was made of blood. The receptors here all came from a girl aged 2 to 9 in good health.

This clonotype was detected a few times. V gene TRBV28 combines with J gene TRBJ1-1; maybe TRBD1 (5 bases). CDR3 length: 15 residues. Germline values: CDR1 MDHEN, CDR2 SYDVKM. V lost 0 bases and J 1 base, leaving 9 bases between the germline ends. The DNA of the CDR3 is TGTGCCAGCAGTTTATGGGGGCAGGGGAACACTGAAGCTTTCTTT. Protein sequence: CASSLWGQGNTEAFF.

The DNA for the CDR3 is TGCAGTGAGGGGACACTCTCAGGGAGCACTGAAGCTTTCTTT. Its translation: CSEGTLSGSTEAFF. V is TRBV29-1 and J is TRBJ1-1; TRBD1 is a possible D gene (6 bases). CDR3 length: 14 amino acids. CDR1 and CDR2 from the germline V gene are SQVTM and ANQGSEA.

The CDR3 sequence is CSAQQPIGQYF. DNA for the CDR3: TGCAGTGCCCAACAGCCTATAGGGCAGTACTTC. V gene TRBV20-1 combines with J gene TRBJ2-5; no firm D call. The V gene lost 6 bases and the J gene lost 11 bases, with 16 bases spanning the gap. The CDR3 runs to 11 residues. Germline CDR1 reads DFQATT; CDR2 reads SNEGSKA (reference sequence).

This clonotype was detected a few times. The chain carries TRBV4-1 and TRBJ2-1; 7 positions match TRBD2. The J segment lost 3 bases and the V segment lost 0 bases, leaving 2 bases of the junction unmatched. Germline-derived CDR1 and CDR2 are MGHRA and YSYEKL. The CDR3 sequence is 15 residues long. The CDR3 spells CASSQDGTIYNEQFF. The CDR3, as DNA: TGCGCCAGCAGCCAAGATGGGACTATCTACAATGAGCAGTTCTTC.

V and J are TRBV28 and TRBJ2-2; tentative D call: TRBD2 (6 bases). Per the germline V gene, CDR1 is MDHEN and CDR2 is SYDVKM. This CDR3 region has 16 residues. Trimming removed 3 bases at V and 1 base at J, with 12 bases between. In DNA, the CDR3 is TGTGCCAGCAGTTTGGAGGGAGTCCTGAACACCGGGGAGCTGTTTTTT. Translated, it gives CASSLEGVLNTGELFF.

The chain's CDR3 is CSARPGGGQLNEQFF. The CDR3 DNA sequence: TGCAGTGCTAGACCCGGAGGGGGACAACTCAATGAGCAGTTCTTC. The V gene is TRBV20-1, the J gene TRBJ2-1, with D possibly being TRBD1 or TRBD2 (6 bases each). The CDR3 covers 15 residues. CDR1 and CDR2 from the germline V gene are DFQATT and SNEGSKA (reference sequence). The V and J ends lost 2 bases and 6 bases respectively, with 17 bases between them.

Here the CDR3 reads CASSPLAGGPTDTQYF. CDR3 nucleotides: TGTGCCAGCAGCCCTCTAGCGGGAGGGCCAACAGATACGCAGTATTTT. This sequence joins TRBV11-2 and TRBJ2-3, with TRBD2 identical over 12 bases. The V gene's germline CDR1 is SGHAT and CDR2 FQNNGV. The CDR3 spans 16 residues. J lost 3 bases, V lost 5 bases, and 6 bases had no gene match.

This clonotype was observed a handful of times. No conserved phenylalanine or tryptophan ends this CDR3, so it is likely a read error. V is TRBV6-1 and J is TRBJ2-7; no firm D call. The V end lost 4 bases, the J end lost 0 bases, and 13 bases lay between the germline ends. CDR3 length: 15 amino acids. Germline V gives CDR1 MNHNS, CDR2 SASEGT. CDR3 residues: CASSGRAVSSYEQYL. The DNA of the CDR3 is TGTGCCAGCAGTGGGCGAGCTGTAAGCTCCTACGAGCAGTACCTC.

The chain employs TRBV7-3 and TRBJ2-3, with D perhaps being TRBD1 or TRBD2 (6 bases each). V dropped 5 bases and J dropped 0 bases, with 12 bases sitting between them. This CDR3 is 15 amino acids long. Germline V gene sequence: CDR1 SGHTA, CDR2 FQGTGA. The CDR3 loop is CASSPGASSTDTQYF. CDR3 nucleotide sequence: TGTGCCAGCAGCCCGGGGGCTTCTAGCACAGATACGCAGTATTTT.

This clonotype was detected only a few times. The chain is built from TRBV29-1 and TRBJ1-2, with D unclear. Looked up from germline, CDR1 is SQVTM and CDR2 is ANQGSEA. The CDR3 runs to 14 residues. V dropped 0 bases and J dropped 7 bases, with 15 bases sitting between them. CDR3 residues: CSVEDQVGAGGYTF. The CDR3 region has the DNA TGCAGCGTTGAAGATCAGGTGGGAGCAGGTGGCTACACCTTC. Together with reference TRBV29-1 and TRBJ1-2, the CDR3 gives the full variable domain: SAVISQKPSRDICQRGTSLTIQCQVDSQVTMMFWYRQQPGQSLTLIATANQGSEATYESGFVIDKFPISRPNLTFSTLTVSNMSPEDSSIYLCSVEDQVGAGGYTFGSGTRLTVV.

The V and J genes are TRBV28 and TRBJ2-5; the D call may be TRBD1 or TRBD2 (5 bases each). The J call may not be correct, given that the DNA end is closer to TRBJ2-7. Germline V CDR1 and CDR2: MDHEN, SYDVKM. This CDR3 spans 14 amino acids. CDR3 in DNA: TGTGCCAGCAGTCTCGCCCAGGGTGAGGGCGAGCAGTACTTC. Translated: CASSLAQGEGEQYF.

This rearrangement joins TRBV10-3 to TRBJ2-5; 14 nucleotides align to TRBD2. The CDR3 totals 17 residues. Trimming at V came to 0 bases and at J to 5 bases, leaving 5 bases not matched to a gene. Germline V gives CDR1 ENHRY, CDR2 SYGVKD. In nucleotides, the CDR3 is TGTGCCATCAGTGAGTCTTCGGGACTAGCGGGAGAGGAGACCCAGTACTTC. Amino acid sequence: CAISESSGLAGEETQYF.

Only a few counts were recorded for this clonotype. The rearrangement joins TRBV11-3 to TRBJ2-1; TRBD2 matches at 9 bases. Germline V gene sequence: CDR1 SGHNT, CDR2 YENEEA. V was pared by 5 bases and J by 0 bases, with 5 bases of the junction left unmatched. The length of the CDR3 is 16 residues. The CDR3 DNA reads TGTGCCAGCAGCCCCAATAGCGGGAGCTCCTACAATGAGCAGTTCTTC. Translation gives CASSPNSGSSYNEQFF.

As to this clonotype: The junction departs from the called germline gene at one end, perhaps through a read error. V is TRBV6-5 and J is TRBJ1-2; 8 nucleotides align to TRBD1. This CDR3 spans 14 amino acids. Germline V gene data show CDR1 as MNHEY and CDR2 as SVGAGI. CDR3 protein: CASSTTDRAKGCTF. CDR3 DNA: TGTGCCAGCAGTACCACGGACAGGGCGAAAGGCTGCACCTTC.

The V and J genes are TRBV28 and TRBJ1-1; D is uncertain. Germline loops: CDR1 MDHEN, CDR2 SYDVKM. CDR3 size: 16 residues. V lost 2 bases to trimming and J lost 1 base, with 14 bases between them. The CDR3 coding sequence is TGTGCCAGCAGTTTACCCACTCGAACAGCGAACACTGAAGCTTTCTTT. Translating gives CASSLPTRTANTEAFF.

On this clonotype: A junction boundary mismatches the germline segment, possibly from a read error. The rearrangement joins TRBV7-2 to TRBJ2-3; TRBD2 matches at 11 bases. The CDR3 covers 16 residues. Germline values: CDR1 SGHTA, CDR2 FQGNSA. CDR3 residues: CACSRLTSGITDTQYF. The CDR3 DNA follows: TGTGCCTGCAGCCGTCTGACTAGCGGGATCACAGATACGCAGTATTTT. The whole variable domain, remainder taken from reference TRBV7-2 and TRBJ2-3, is GAGVSQSPSNKVTEKGKDVELRCDPISGHTALYWYRQSLGQGLEFLIYFQGNSAPDKSGLPSDRFSAERTGGSVSTLTIQRTQQEDSAVYLCACSRLTSGITDTQYFGPGTRLTVL.

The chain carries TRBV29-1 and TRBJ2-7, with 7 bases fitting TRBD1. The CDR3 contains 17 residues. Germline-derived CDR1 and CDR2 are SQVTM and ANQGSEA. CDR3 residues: CNVGITLSTQGAYEQYF. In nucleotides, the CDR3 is TGCAACGTCGGAATAACTCTCAGTACGCAGGGGGCCTACGAGCAGTACTTC.

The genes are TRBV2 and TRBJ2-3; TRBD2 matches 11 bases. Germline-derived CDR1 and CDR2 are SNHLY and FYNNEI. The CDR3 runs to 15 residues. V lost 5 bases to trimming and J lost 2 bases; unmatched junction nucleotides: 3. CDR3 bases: TGTGCCAGCAGTACTAGCGGGGGATCCACAGATACGCAGTATTTT. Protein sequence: CASSTSGGSTDTQYF. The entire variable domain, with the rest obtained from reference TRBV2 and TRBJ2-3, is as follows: EPEVTQTPSHQVTQMGQEVILRCVPISNHLYFYWYRQILGQKVEFLVSFYNNEISEKSEIFDDQFSVERPDGSNFTLKIRSTKLEDSAMYFCASSTSGGSTDTQYFGPGTRLTVL.

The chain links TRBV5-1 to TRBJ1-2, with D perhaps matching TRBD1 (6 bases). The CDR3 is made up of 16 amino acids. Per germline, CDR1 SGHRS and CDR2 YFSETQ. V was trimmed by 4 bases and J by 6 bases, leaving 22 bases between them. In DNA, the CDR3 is TGCGCCAGCAGCCCCCCGGGCGGGGGGCTGGTGGATGGCTACACCTTC. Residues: CASSPPGGGLVDGYTF.

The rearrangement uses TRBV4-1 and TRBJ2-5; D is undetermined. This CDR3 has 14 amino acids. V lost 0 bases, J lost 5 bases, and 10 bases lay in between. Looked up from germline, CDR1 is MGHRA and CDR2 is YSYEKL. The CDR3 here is CASSQEMGWETQYF. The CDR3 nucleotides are TGCGCCAGCAGCCAAGAGATGGGTTGGGAGACCCAGTACTTC.

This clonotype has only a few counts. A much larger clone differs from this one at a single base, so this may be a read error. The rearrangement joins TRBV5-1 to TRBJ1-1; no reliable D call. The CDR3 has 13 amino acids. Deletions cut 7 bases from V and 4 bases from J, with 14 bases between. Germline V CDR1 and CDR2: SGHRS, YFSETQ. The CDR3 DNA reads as TGCGCCAGCTTTGATACAGTGAGCACTGAAGCTTTCTTT. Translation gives CASFDTVSTEAFF.

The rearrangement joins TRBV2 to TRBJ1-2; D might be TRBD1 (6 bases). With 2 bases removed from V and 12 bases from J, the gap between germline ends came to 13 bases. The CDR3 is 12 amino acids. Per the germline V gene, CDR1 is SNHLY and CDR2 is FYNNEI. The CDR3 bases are TGTGCCAGCAGTGAACGCGGGGGCAGCGACACCTTC. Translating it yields CASSERGGSDTF.

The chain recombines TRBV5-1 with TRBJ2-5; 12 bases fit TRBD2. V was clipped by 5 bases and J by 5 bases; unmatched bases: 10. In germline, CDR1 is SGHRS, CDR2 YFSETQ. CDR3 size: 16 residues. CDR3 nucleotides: TGCGCCAGCAGTGTCCCTAGCGGGGGGGCCTTGGAGACCCAGTACTTC. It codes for CASSVPSGGALETQYF.

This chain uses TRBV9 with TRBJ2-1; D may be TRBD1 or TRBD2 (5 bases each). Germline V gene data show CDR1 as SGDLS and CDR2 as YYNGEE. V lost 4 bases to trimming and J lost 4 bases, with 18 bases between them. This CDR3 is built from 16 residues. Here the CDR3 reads CASSPEWGTDYNEQFF. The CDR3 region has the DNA TGTGCCAGCAGCCCCGAATGGGGGACGGATTACAATGAGCAGTTCTTC.